The entry below describes one T cell receptor (beta chain). These data originate in a study of blood T cells in healthy people across ages. Using a J-beta primer mix together with a sample-barcoded 5' primer, a second PCR was run for about 7 to 12 cycles. TCRdb re-analysed the 5' RACE reads in MiXCR, keeping a single row per CDR3 protein. The sample contains 1,500,000 or so distinct CDR3 sequences, roughly 43% of which appear only once. The receptor's source is a woman between 18 and 30 years old in good health. Sequencing was carried out using blood.

CDR3 nucleotides: TGTGCCAGCAGTTACTCAGGCGGACAGGGGGGGAACACCGGGGAGCTGTTTTTT. This gives the protein CASSYSGGQGGNTGELFF. V is TRBV6-5 and J is TRBJ2-2; 10 bases fit TRBD1. This CDR3 spans 18 amino acids. Germline CDR1 is MNHEY and CDR2 is SVGAGI. Trimming at V came to 0 bases and at J to 1 base, leaving 5 bases not matched to a gene.